This TCR beta chain stems from a study of T-cell reconstitution after alpha-beta-depleted transplantation in children. Study conclusions and caveats: After transplant, at about two months, alpha-beta T cells were reportedly derived from several hundred expanded graft clones. From surviving recipient T cells and thymic progenitors came the high day-60 TCRbeta diversity observed in some patients. Newly made T cells mostly supplied T-cell counts and diversity one year after transplant.

This CDR3 has 15 amino acids. V lost 4 bases to trimming and J lost 6 bases, with 19 bases between them. Unique molecular identifiers were incorporated when the TCRbeta library was constructed. TCRdb redid the calling of the PCR reads with MiXCR, one entry per CDR3 protein. The repertoire holds about 300,000 distinct CDR3 sequences, with roughly 9.1% as singletons. This clonotype was counted many times. As yet, its antigen is unknown. The specimen was PBMCs, collected before TCRalphabeta/CD19-depleted stem cell transplant. This clonotype was sampled from a boy under two years old with acute myeloid leukemia, due to receive a stem cell transplant. This sequence joins TRBV12-3 or TRBV12-4 and TRBJ2-7; D possibly corresponds to TRBD2 (6 bases). The CDR3 coding sequence is TGTGCCAGCAGTTCCTCGACTAGTATCCCCCGCGAGCAGTACTTC. It encodes CASSSSTSIPREQYF.